This T cell receptor (beta chain) came from a study of cytomegalovirus exposure and HLA in healthy donors. Background on the study: In a later analysis, it was reported that the 90 to 150 validation repertoires had been produced on the same platform as the roughly 700 repertoires belonging to the first cohort. Study results and limitations: Some public TCRs appeared in many individuals, while most sequences were rare. A subsequent analysis found that TCR clusters from the first cohort also tended to co-occur in the roughly 120 validation repertoires, with about 95% of cluster scores above 0. Cytomegalovirus-associated status was assigned to 150 or so TCR beta chains.

Profiling relied on immunoSEQ multiplex PCR, and the TCRdb table lists in-frame clones only, not all of them. The table records about 130,000 clones, around 89% of them present only once. Trimming took off 3 bases at V and 6 bases at J, with 19 bases between the two ends. Germline V gene lookup returns CDR1 SGHRS and CDR2 YFSETQ. There are 16 residues in the CDR3. Note on this clone: Its antigen is as yet unknown.

This sequence originates from a woman aged 30 to 39 in good health and CMV-seropositive. This chain joins TRBV5-1 and TRBJ2-1, with D hard to call. The sample comprised PBMCs. CDR3 nucleotide sequence: TGCGCCAGCAGCTCATCCATAGAGGTTTGGGTCAATGAGCAGTTCTTC. Translated: CASSSSIEVWVNEQFF.